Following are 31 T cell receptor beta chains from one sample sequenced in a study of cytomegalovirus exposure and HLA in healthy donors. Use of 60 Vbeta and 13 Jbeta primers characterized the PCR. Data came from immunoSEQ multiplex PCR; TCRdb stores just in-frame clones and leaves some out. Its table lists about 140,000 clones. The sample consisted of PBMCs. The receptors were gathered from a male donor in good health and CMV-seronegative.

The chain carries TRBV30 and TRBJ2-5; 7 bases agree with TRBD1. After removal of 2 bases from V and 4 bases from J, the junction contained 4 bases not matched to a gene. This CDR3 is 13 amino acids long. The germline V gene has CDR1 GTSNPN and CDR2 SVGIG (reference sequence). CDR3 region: CAWSPRQGETQYF. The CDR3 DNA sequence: TGTGCCTGGAGTCCCCGACAGGGAGAGACCCAGTACTTC.

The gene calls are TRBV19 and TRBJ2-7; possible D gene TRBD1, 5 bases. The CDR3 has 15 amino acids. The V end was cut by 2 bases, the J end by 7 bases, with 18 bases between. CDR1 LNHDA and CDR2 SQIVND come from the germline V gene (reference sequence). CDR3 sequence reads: CASSITGRLNREQYF. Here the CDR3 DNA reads TGTGCCAGTAGTATAACAGGACGGCTAAACAGGGAGCAGTACTTC.

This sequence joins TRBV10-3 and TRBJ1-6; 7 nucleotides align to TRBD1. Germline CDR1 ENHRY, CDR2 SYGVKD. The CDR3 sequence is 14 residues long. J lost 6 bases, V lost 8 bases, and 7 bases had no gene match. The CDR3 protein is CAISTGEVNSPLHF. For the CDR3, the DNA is TGTGCCATCTCCACAGGGGAAGTTAATTCACCCCTCCACTTT.

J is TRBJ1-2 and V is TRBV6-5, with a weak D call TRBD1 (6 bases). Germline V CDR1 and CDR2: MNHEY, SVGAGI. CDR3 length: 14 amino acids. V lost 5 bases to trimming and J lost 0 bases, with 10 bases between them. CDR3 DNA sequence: TGTGCCAGCAGTAGGACAGACCCTAACTATGGCTACACCTTC. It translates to CASSRTDPNYGYTF.

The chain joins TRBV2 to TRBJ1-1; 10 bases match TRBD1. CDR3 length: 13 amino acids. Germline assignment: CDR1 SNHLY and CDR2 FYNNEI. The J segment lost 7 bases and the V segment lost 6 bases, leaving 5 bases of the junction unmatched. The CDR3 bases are TGTGCCAGCAGGCGGACAGGGGGTTTTGAAGCTTTCTTT. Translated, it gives CASRRTGGFEAFF.

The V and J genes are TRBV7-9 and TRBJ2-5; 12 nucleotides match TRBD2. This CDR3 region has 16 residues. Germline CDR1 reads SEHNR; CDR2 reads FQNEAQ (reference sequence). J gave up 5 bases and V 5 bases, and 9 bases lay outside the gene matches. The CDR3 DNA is TGTGCCAGCAGCAAAGGACTAGCGGGGCCTTCGGAGACCCAGTACTTC. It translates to CASSKGLAGPSETQYF.

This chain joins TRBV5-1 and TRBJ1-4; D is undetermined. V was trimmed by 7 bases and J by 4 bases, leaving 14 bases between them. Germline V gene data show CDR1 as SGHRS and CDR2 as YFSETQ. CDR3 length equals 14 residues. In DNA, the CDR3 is TGCGCCAGCCGACCCGGGTCCCTTAATGAAAAACTGTTTTTT. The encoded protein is CASRPGSLNEKLFF.

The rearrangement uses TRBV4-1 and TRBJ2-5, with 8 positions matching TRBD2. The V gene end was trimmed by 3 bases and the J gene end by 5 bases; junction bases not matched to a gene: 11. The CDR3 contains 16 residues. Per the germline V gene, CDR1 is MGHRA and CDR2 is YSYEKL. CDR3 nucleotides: TGCGCCAGCAGCCAGGGCCCAGGACTAGCAGGGGAGACCCAGTACTTC. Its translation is CASSQGPGLAGETQYF.

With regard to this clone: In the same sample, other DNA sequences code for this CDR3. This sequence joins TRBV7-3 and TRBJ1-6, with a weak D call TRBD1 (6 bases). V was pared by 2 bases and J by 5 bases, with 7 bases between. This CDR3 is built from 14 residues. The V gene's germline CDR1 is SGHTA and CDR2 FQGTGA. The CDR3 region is CASSLGQHNSPLHF. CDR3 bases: TGTGCCAGCAGCTTAGGACAGCATAATTCACCCCTCCACTTT.

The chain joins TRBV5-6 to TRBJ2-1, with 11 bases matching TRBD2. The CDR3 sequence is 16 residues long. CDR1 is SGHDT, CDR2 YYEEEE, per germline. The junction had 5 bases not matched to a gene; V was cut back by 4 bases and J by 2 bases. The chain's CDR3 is CASSLMTSGAYNEQFF. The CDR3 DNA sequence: TGTGCCAGCAGCCTGATGACTAGCGGGGCCTACAATGAGCAGTTCTTC.

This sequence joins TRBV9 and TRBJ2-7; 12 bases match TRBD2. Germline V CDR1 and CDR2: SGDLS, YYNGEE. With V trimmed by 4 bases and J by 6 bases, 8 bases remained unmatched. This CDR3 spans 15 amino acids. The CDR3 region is CASSLLAGGPSEQYF. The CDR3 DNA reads TGTGCCAGCAGCTTACTAGCGGGGGGCCCAAGCGAGCAGTACTTC.

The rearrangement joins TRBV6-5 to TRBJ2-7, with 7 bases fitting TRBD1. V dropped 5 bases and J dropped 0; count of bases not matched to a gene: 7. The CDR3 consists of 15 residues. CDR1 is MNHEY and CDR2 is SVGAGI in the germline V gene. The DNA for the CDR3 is TGTGCCAGCAGTCCGGGACAGAAAAGCTCCTACGAGCAGTACTTC. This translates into CASSPGQKSSYEQYF.

The CDR3 bases are TGTGCCAGCAGCTTAGAAGAGGCCTACGCTGAAGCTTTCTTT. Encoded protein: CASSLEEAYAEAFF. J is TRBJ1-1 and V is TRBV7-6; D not resolved. The CDR3 length is 14 residues. Germline CDR1 and CDR2: SGHVS and FNYEAQ. Trimming took 1 base from V and 6 from J, leaving 12 bases between them.

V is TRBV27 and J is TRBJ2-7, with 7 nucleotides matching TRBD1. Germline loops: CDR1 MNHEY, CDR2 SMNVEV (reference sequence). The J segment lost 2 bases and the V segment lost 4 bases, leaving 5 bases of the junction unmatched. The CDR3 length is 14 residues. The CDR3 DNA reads TGTGCCAGCAGTTCATGGACAGGCCCCTACGAGCAGTACTTC. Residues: CASSSWTGPYEQYF.

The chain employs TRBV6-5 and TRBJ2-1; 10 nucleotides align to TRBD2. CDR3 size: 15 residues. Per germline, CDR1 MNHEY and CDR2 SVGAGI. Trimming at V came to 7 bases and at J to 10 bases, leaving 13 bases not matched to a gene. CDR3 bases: TGTGCCAGCACTCATACAAGCGGGGGGGCCCGGGAGCAGTTCTTC. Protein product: CASTHTSGGAREQFF.

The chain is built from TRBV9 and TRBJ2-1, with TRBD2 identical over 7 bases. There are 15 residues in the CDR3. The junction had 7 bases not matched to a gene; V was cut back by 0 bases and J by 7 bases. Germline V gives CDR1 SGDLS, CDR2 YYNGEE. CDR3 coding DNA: TGTGCCAGCAGCGTAGTGGGGGAGGGGAGAAATGAGCAGTTCTTC. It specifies CASSVVGEGRNEQFF. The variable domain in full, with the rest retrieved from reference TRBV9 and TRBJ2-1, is DSGVTQTPKHLITATGQRVTLRCSPRSGDLSVYWYQQSLDQGLQFLIQYYNGEERAKGNILERFSAQQFPDLHSELNLSSLELGDSALYFCASSVVGEGRNEQFFGPGTRLTVL.

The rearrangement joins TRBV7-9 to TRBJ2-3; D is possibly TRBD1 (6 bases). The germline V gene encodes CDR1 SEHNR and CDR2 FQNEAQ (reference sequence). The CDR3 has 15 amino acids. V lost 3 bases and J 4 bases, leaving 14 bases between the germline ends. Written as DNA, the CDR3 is TGTGCCAGCAGCTTCAGCAGGGGCATAGCAGATACGCAGTATTTT. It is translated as CASSFSRGIADTQYF.

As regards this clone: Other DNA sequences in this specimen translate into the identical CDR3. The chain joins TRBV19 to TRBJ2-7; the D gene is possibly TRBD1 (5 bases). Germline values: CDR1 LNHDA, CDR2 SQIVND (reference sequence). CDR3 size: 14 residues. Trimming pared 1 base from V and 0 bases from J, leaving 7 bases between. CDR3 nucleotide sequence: TGTGCCAGTAGTATAGGGGGCGGCTCCTACGAGCAGTACTTC. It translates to CASSIGGGSYEQYF.

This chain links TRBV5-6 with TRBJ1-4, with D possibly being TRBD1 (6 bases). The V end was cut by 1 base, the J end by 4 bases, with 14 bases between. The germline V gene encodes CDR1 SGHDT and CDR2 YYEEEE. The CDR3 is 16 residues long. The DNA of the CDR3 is TGTGCCAGCAGCTTGAGGTTGGCAGGGGTTAATGAAAAACTGTTTTTT. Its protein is CASSLRLAGVNEKLFF.

The CDR3 nucleotides are TGTGCCAGCTCAGCTGCGGATGGCTACACCTTC. Amino acids: CASSAADGYTF. The chain uses TRBV18 and TRBJ1-2; D is unclear. CDR3 size: 11 residues. The germline gives CDR1 KGHSH, CDR2 LQKENI. V was cut by 5 bases and J by 6 bases, with 7 bases left in between.

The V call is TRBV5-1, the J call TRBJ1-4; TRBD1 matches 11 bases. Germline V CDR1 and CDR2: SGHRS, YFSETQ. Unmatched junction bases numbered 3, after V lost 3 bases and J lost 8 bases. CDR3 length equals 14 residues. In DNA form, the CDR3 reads TGCGCCAGCAGCTCGGACAGGGGGCTAGAAAAACTGTTTTTT. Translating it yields CASSSDRGLEKLFF.

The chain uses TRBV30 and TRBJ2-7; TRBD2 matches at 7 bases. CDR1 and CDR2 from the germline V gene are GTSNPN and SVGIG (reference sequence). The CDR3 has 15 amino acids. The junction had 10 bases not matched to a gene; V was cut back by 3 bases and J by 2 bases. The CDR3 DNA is TGTGCCTGGAGGGGCCGGCCTAGCGGAACCTACGAGCAGTACTTC. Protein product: CAWRGRPSGTYEQYF.

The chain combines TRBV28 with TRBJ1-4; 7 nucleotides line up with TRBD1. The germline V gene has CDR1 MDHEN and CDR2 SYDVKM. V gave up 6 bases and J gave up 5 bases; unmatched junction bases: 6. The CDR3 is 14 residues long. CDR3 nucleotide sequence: TGTGCCAGCAGCTCAGGGGGGCAAAATGAAAAACTGTTTTTT. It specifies CASSSGGQNEKLFF.

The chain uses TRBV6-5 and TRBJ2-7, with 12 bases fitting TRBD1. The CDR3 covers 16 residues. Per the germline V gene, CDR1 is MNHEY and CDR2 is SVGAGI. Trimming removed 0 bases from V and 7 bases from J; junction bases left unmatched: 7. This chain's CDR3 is CASSYSWGQGASEQYF. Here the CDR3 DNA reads TGTGCCAGCAGTTACTCTTGGGGACAGGGGGCGAGTGAGCAGTACTTC.

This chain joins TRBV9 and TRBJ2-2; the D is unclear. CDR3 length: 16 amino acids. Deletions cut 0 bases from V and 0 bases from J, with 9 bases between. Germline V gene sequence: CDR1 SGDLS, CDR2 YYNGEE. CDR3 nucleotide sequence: TGTGCCAGCAGCGTAGTGGCCCTTCCGAACACCGGGGAGCTGTTTTTT. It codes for CASSVVALPNTGELFF.

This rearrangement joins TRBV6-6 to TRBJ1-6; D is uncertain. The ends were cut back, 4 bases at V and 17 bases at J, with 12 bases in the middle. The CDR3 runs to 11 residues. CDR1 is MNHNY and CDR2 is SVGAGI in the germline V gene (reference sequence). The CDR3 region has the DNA TGTGCCAGCAGTTTCGGCCGCCAGGTCCACTTT. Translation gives CASSFGRQVHF.

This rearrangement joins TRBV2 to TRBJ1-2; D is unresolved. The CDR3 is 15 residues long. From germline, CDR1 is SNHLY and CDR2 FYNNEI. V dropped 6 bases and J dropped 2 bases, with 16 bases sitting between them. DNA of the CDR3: TGTGCCAGCAGCGTCCTGACGGGAACCAACTATGGCTACACCTTC. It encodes CASSVLTGTNYGYTF.

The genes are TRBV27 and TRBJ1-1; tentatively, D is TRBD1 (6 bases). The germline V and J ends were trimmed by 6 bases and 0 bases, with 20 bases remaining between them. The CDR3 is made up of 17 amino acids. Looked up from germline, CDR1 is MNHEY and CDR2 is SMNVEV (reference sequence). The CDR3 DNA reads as TGTGCCAGCAGCCTCTTCCCAGGACAGTTCATGAACACTGAAGCTTTCTTT. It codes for CASSLFPGQFMNTEAFF.

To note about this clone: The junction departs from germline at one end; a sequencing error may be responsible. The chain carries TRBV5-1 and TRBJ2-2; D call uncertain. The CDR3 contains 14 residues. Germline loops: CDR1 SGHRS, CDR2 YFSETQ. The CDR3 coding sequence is TGCGCCGGCAGCTTGGCAGGTAACACCGGGGAGCTGTTTTTT. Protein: CAGSLAGNTGELFF.

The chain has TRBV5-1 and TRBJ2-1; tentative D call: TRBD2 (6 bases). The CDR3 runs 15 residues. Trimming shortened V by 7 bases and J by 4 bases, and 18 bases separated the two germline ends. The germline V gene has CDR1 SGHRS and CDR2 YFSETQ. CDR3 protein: CASWDGDGSYNEQFF. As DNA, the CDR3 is TGCGCCAGCTGGGACGGGGACGGGAGTTACAATGAGCAGTTCTTC.

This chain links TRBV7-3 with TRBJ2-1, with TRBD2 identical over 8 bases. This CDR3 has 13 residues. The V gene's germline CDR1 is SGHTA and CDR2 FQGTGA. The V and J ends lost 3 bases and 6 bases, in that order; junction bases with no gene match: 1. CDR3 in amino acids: CASSLGTSNEQFF. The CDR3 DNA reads TGTGCCAGCAGCTTGGGGACTAGCAATGAGCAGTTCTTC.